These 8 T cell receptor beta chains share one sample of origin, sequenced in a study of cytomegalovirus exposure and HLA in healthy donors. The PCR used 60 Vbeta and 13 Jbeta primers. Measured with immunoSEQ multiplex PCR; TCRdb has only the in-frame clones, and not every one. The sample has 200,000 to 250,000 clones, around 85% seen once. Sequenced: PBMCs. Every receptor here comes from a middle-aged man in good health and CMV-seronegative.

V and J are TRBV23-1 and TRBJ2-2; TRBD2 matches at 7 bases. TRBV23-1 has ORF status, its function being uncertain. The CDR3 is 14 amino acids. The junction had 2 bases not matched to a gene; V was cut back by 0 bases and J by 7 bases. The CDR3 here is CASSQSGGYGELFF. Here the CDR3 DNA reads TGCGCCAGCAGTCAATCGGGGGGGTACGGGGAGCTGTTTTTT.

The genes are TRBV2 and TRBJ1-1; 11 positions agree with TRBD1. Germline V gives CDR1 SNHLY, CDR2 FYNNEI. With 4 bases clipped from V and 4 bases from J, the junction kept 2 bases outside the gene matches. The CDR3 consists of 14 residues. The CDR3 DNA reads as TGTGCCAGCAGTGGGGGGACAGGGGGCACTGAAGCTTTCTTT. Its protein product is CASSGGTGGTEAFF.

CDR3 amino acids: CASSPSTSHEQYF. The DNA for the CDR3 is TGTGCCAGCAGCCCTTCGACAAGCCACGAGCAGTACTTC. The chain carries TRBV4-2 and TRBJ2-7; D not resolved. Germline-derived CDR1 and CDR2 are LGHNA and YNFKEQ. The V and J ends lost 4 bases and 5 bases respectively, with 12 bases between them. The CDR3 totals 13 residues.

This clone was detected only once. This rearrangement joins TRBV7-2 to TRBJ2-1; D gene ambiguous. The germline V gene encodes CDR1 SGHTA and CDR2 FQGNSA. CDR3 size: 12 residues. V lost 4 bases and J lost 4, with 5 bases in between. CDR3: CASSSVYNEQFF. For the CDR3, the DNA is TGTGCCAGCAGCTCGGTATACAATGAGCAGTTCTTC.

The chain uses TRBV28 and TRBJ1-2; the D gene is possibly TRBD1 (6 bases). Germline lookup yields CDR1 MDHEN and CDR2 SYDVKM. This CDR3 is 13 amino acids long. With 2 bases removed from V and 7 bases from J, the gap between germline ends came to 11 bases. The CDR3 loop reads CASSLRGSSGYTF. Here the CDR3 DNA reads TGTGCCAGCAGTTTAAGGGGGTCTAGTGGCTACACCTTC.

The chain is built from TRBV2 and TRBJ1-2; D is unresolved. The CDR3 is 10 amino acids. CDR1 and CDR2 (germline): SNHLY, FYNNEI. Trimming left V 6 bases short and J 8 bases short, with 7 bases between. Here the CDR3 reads CASRRSGYTF. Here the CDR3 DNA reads TGTGCCAGCAGGCGTTCAGGCTACACCTTC.

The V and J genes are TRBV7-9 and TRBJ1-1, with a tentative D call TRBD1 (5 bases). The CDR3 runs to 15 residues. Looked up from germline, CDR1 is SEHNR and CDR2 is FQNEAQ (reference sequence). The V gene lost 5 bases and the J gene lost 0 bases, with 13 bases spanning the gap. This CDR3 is CASSPGGGMNTEAFF. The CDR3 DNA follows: TGTGCCAGCAGCCCTGGGGGGGGGATGAACACTGAAGCTTTCTTT.

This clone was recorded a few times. The CDR3 DNA follows: TGTGCCAGCAGCCCTCCGCGCACCTCTGGAAACACCATATATTTT. It encodes CASSPPRTSGNTIYF. The V call is TRBV9, the J call TRBJ1-3; D is uncertain. V lost 4 bases, J lost 0 bases, and 11 bases lay in between. The V gene's germline CDR1 is SGDLS and CDR2 YYNGEE. The CDR3 is made up of 15 amino acids.